These T cell receptor beta chains were read from a single sample in a study of T cells in Graves' hyperthyroidism and ophthalmopathy. TCRdb used MiXCR to reprocess the multiplex PCR reads, holding one entry per CDR3 protein. This table holds roughly 720,000 distinct CDR3 sequences, 17% found once. The sequenced sample consisted of blood. The receptors stem from a man aged 50-60 years with Graves' hyperthyroidism. CDR3s include the opening cysteine and the closing phenylalanine or tryptophan. Each record gives: clone size, D gene, J gene, V gene, CDR3 protein, CDR3 DNA. The D gene is left open where the match is weak. Expanded clones are given a class, and other clones once, few, many or no size at all.

abundance: few
d_gene: TRBD2
j_gene: TRBJ2-2
v_gene: TRBV11-2
CDR3aa: CASSKVASGRAGGELFF
CDR3nt: TGTGCCAGCAGCAAGGTCGCTAGCGGGAGGGCCGGCGGGGAGCTGTTTTTT

abundance: -
d_gene: TRBD1
j_gene: TRBJ2-5
v_gene: TRBV12-3/TRBV12-4
CDR3aa: CASSILETGITQYF
CDR3nt: TGTGCCAGCAGCATATTGGAGACAGGGATAACCCAGTACTTC

abundance: -
d_gene: -
j_gene: TRBJ2-1
v_gene: TRBV19
CDR3aa: CASTIPGGGYNEQFF
CDR3nt: TGTGCCAGTACCATCCCAGGGGGAGGGTACAATGAGCAGTTCTTC

abundance: many
d_gene: -
j_gene: TRBJ1-5
v_gene: TRBV2
CDR3aa: CASRAGTQAIGQPQHF
CDR3nt: TGTGCCAGCAGAGCCGGGACACAGGCTATTGGGCAGCCCCAGCATTTT

abundance: many
d_gene: TRBD2
j_gene: TRBJ2-7
v_gene: TRBV6-2/TRBV6-3
CDR3aa: CASTDREGSEQYF
CDR3nt: TGTGCCAGCACCGATCGGGAGGGTAGCGAGCAGTACTTC

abundance: -
d_gene: -
j_gene: TRBJ2-2
v_gene: TRBV27
CDR3aa: CASSYQGRSGELFF
CDR3nt: TGTGCCAGCAGTTATCAGGGAAGGTCCGGGGAGCTGTTTTTT

abundance: many
d_gene: -
j_gene: TRBJ2-7
v_gene: TRBV6-1
CDR3aa: CASSQITGASYEQYF
CDR3nt: TGTGCCAGCAGCCAGATCACCGGGGCCTCCTACGAGCAGTACTTC

abundance: -
d_gene: -
j_gene: TRBJ1-5
v_gene: TRBV19
CDR3aa: CASRAPGPSSNQPQHF
CDR3nt: TGTGCCAGTAGGGCCCCAGGGCCTTCAAGCAATCAGCCCCAGCATTTT

abundance: few
d_gene: TRBD1
j_gene: TRBJ2-7
v_gene: TRBV6-2/TRBV6-3
CDR3aa: CASSADRGRIYEQYF
CDR3nt: TGTGCCAGCAGCGCCGACAGGGGGCGCATCTACGAGCAGTACTTC

abundance: many
d_gene: TRBD2
j_gene: TRBJ2-3
v_gene: TRBV29-1
CDR3aa: CSVERTSGRVTDTQYF
CDR3nt: TGCAGCGTTGAACGTACTAGCGGGAGAGTAACAGATACGCAGTATTTT

abundance: many
d_gene: -
j_gene: TRBJ2-3
v_gene: TRBV7-2
CDR3aa: CASSLPWGTQYF
CDR3nt: TGTGCCAGCAGCTTACCCTGGGGTACGCAGTATTTT

abundance: many
d_gene: TRBD1
j_gene: TRBJ1-2
v_gene: TRBV12-3/TRBV12-4
CDR3aa: CASNDRGQDYGYTF
CDR3nt: TGTGCCAGCAATGACAGGGGGCAGGACTATGGCTACACCTTC

abundance: many
d_gene: -
j_gene: TRBJ1-2
v_gene: TRBV11-2
CDR3aa: CASSLGRAGGYTF
CDR3nt: TGTGCCAGCAGCTTAGGGAGGGCTGGCGGCTACACCTTC

abundance: few
d_gene: TRBD1
j_gene: TRBJ2-2
v_gene: TRBV6-1
CDR3aa: CASRTRQGAAGELFF
CDR3nt: TGTGCCAGCAGAACGAGACAGGGGGCGGCCGGGGAGCTGTTTTTT

abundance: -
d_gene: TRBD1
j_gene: TRBJ2-2
v_gene: TRBV3-1
CDR3aa: CASNPGQGSTGELFF
CDR3nt: TGTGCCAGCAACCCAGGACAGGGAAGCACCGGGGAGCTGTTTTTT

abundance: -
d_gene: TRBD2
j_gene: TRBJ2-7
v_gene: TRBV7-2
CDR3aa: CASSLWGLAGGPAGFYEQYF
CDR3nt: TGTGCCAGCAGCTTATGGGGACTAGCGGGAGGGCCGGCGGGCTTCTACGAGCAGTACTTC

abundance: -
d_gene: TRBD2
j_gene: TRBJ2-1
v_gene: TRBV5-4
CDR3aa: CASSLGASGNYNEQFF
CDR3nt: TGTGCCAGCAGCCTCGGGGCTAGCGGGAACTACAATGAGCAGTTCTTC

abundance: many
d_gene: TRBD2
j_gene: TRBJ2-2
v_gene: TRBV7-2
CDR3aa: CASNGRTSSRTGELFF
CDR3nt: TGTGCCAGCAACGGGAGGACTAGTAGTCGCACCGGGGAGCTGTTTTTT

abundance: -
d_gene: -
j_gene: TRBJ2-5
v_gene: TRBV6-2/TRBV6-3
CDR3aa: CAGKTRAVGETQYF
CDR3nt: TGTGCCGGGAAGACTAGGGCCGTCGGGGAGACCCAGTACTTC

abundance: many
d_gene: -
j_gene: TRBJ1-5
v_gene: TRBV28
CDR3aa: CASKSGLDQPQHF
CDR3nt: TGTGCCAGCAAATCAGGGTTGGATCAGCCCCAGCATTTT

abundance: many
d_gene: -
j_gene: TRBJ2-2
v_gene: TRBV11-2
CDR3aa: CASSTYVGELFF
CDR3nt: TGTGCCAGCAGCACTTATGTCGGGGAGCTGTTTTTT

abundance: -
d_gene: TRBD2
j_gene: TRBJ2-3
v_gene: TRBV28
CDR3aa: CASSDLEAGGSTQYF
CDR3nt: TGTGCCAGCAGTGATCTCGAAGCGGGAGGGAGTACGCAGTATTTT

abundance: few
d_gene: -
j_gene: TRBJ1-3
v_gene: TRBV6-1
CDR3aa: CASSVMRSLGGNTIYF
CDR3nt: TGTGCCAGCAGTGTAATGAGGTCTCTAGGCGGAAACACCATATATTTT

abundance: -
d_gene: -
j_gene: TRBJ1-4
v_gene: TRBV6-2/TRBV6-3
CDR3aa: CASSVVLSEKLFF
CDR3nt: TGTGCCAGCAGCGTAGTGCTGAGTGAAAAACTGTTTTTT

abundance: few
d_gene: TRBD1
j_gene: TRBJ2-1
v_gene: TRBV27
CDR3aa: CASSLSGQSEYNEQFF
CDR3nt: TGTGCCAGCAGTTTATCGGGACAGTCTGAATACAATGAGCAGTTCTTC

abundance: many
d_gene: -
j_gene: TRBJ2-7
v_gene: TRBV12-3/TRBV12-4
CDR3aa: CASSPRWDYEQYF
CDR3nt: TGTGCCAGCAGCCCCAGGTGGGACTACGAGCAGTACTTC

abundance: many
d_gene: -
j_gene: TRBJ2-7
v_gene: TRBV3-1
CDR3aa: CASSQSTSYEQYF
CDR3nt: TGTGCCAGCAGCCAAAGCACGAGCTACGAGCAGTACTTC

abundance: many
d_gene: -
j_gene: TRBJ2-7
v_gene: TRBV12-3/TRBV12-4
CDR3aa: CASSRTDYEQYF
CDR3nt: TGTGCCAGCAGTAGGACAGACTACGAGCAGTACTTC

abundance: -
d_gene: -
j_gene: TRBJ1-2
v_gene: TRBV29-1
CDR3aa: CSVEVRPGGRSGYTF
CDR3nt: TGCAGCGTTGAAGTACGGCCAGGAGGGCGGAGCGGCTACACCTTC

abundance: few
d_gene: TRBD2
j_gene: TRBJ2-7
v_gene: TRBV4-1
CDR3aa: CASSQDTPGLARSDDEQYF
CDR3nt: TGCGCCAGCAGCCAAGATACTCCGGGACTAGCGAGGAGCGATGACGAGCAGTACTTC

abundance: many
d_gene: -
j_gene: TRBJ2-7
v_gene: TRBV20-1
CDR3aa: CSARDLASFPYEQYF
CDR3nt: TGCAGTGCTAGAGATCTAGCTTCCTTTCCCTACGAGCAGTACTTC

abundance: few
d_gene: TRBD2
j_gene: TRBJ2-1
v_gene: TRBV9
CDR3aa: CASSVYGEGSYNEQFF
CDR3nt: TGTGCCAGCAGCGTATATGGGGAGGGGTCCTACAATGAGCAGTTCTTC

abundance: many
d_gene: -
j_gene: TRBJ2-1
v_gene: TRBV30
CDR3aa: CAWMDRIYNEQFF
CDR3nt: TGTGCCTGGATGGACAGAATCTACAATGAGCAGTTCTTC

abundance: many
d_gene: -
j_gene: TRBJ2-7
v_gene: TRBV2
CDR3aa: CASLGGRSEQYF
CDR3nt: TGTGCCAGCCTAGGAGGCAGGTCCGAGCAGTACTTC

abundance: many
d_gene: -
j_gene: TRBJ1-5
v_gene: TRBV12-3/TRBV12-4
CDR3aa: CASMRDSNQPQHF
CDR3nt: TGTGCCAGCATGAGGGATAGCAATCAGCCCCAGCATTTT

abundance: many
d_gene: -
j_gene: TRBJ1-5
v_gene: TRBV12-3/TRBV12-4
CDR3aa: CASSLIGGWEPQHF
CDR3nt: TGTGCCAGCAGTTTAATCGGGGGTTGGGAGCCCCAGCATTTT

abundance: -
d_gene: -
j_gene: TRBJ1-1
v_gene: TRBV24-1
CDR3aa: CATSDRDRMNTEAFF
CDR3nt: TGTGCCACCAGTGACCGTGATCGCATGAACACTGAAGCTTTCTTT

abundance: -
d_gene: TRBD1
j_gene: TRBJ1-2
v_gene: TRBV2
CDR3aa: CASSSTGTGGIYGYTF
CDR3nt: TGTGCCAGCAGTTCAACCGGGACAGGGGGGATCTATGGCTACACCTTC

abundance: -
d_gene: TRBD1
j_gene: TRBJ2-7
v_gene: TRBV6-1
CDR3aa: CASSDGQGYEQYF
CDR3nt: TGTGCCAGCAGTGATGGACAGGGGTACGAGCAGTACTTC

abundance: -
d_gene: TRBD1
j_gene: TRBJ2-1
v_gene: TRBV12-3/TRBV12-4
CDR3aa: CASSPLVGQGPLNEQFF
CDR3nt: TGTGCCAGCAGCCCTCTAGTGGGACAGGGTCCCCTCAATGAGCAGTTCTTC

abundance: few
d_gene: -
j_gene: TRBJ1-2
v_gene: TRBV5-1
CDR3aa: CASSQRDGGNYGYTF
CDR3nt: TGCGCCAGCAGCCAAAGGGACGGAGGGAACTATGGCTACACCTTC

abundance: -
d_gene: TRBD2
j_gene: TRBJ2-7
v_gene: TRBV30
CDR3aa: CACNAPPAGLYEQYF
CDR3nt: TGTGCCTGCAATGCTCCTCCAGCGGGACTCTACGAGCAGTACTTC

abundance: many
d_gene: -
j_gene: TRBJ2-1
v_gene: TRBV5-1
CDR3aa: CASSRRAFGLSTNEQFF
CDR3nt: TGCGCCAGCAGTCGGCGGGCTTTCGGACTGTCTACGAATGAGCAGTTCTTC

abundance: -
d_gene: TRBD1
j_gene: TRBJ1-2
v_gene: TRBV10-2
CDR3aa: CATGTGGIVYGYTF
CDR3nt: TGCGCCACCGGGACAGGGGGGATAGTCTATGGCTACACCTTC

abundance: many
d_gene: TRBD1
j_gene: TRBJ2-7
v_gene: TRBV6-1
CDR3aa: CASSATGTALGEQYF
CDR3nt: TGTGCCAGCAGTGCCACCGGGACAGCTCTGGGGGAGCAGTACTTC

abundance: many
d_gene: -
j_gene: TRBJ2-3
v_gene: TRBV11-3
CDR3aa: CASSPTPGSTDTQYF
CDR3nt: TGTGCCAGCAGCCCGACCCCGGGGAGCACAGATACGCAGTATTTT

abundance: -
d_gene: -
j_gene: TRBJ2-7
v_gene: TRBV30
CDR3aa: CAGSSGYFDEQYF
CDR3nt: TGTGCCGGAAGTTCAGGGTATTTCGACGAGCAGTACTTC

abundance: many
d_gene: -
j_gene: TRBJ2-5
v_gene: TRBV6-6
CDR3aa: CASSSPRVSGNKETQYF
CDR3nt: TGTGCCAGCAGTTCTCCGAGGGTTAGCGGAAACAAAGAGACCCAGTACTTC

abundance: many
d_gene: -
j_gene: TRBJ2-3
v_gene: TRBV7-2
CDR3aa: CASSLGVGGTDTQYF
CDR3nt: TGTGCCAGCAGCTTAGGGGTGGGAGGCACAGATACGCAGTATTTT

abundance: few
d_gene: -
j_gene: TRBJ2-4
v_gene: TRBV7-2
CDR3aa: CASSAGTFKNIQYF
CDR3nt: TGTGCCAGCAGCGCCGGGACTTTTAAAAACATTCAGTACTTC

abundance: -
d_gene: TRBD1
j_gene: TRBJ1-1
v_gene: TRBV5-1
CDR3aa: CASSRGQDPEAFF
CDR3nt: TGCGCCAGCAGCCGCGGACAGGACCCTGAAGCTTTCTTT

abundance: many
d_gene: -
j_gene: TRBJ2-7
v_gene: TRBV27
CDR3aa: CASSSPDGSYEQYF
CDR3nt: TGTGCCAGCAGTTCACCGGACGGCAGCTACGAGCAGTACTTC

abundance: -
d_gene: -
j_gene: TRBJ1-1
v_gene: TRBV7-9
CDR3aa: CASSRLKLLDTEAFF
CDR3nt: TGTGCCAGCAGCCGCTTGAAATTACTGGACACTGAAGCTTTCTTT

abundance: many
d_gene: -
j_gene: TRBJ1-2
v_gene: TRBV12-3/TRBV12-4
CDR3aa: CASSLGFGYTF
CDR3nt: TGTGCCAGCAGTTTGGGGTTTGGCTACACCTTC

abundance: few
d_gene: -
j_gene: TRBJ2-7
v_gene: TRBV27
CDR3aa: CASSLSVSSYEQYF
CDR3nt: TGTGCCAGCAGTTTATCGGTCTCTTCCTACGAGCAGTACTTC

abundance: many
d_gene: -
j_gene: TRBJ2-2
v_gene: TRBV12-3/TRBV12-4
CDR3aa: CASRFSGLNTGELFF
CDR3nt: TGTGCCAGCAGATTTTCGGGCCTTAACACCGGGGAGCTGTTTTTT

abundance: -
d_gene: -
j_gene: TRBJ1-1
v_gene: TRBV7-9
CDR3aa: CASSRETGKNTEAFF
CDR3nt: TGTGCCAGCAGCCGAGAAACAGGGAAGAACACTGAAGCTTTCTTT

abundance: many
d_gene: -
j_gene: TRBJ2-1
v_gene: TRBV12-3/TRBV12-4
CDR3aa: CASSLNAQNNEQFF
CDR3nt: TGTGCCAGCAGTTTAAATGCTCAGAACAATGAGCAGTTCTTC

abundance: -
d_gene: TRBD1
j_gene: TRBJ2-1
v_gene: TRBV30
CDR3aa: CAWSVQGWKEFF
CDR3nt: TGTGCCTGGAGCGTACAGGGGTGGAAGGAGTTCTTC

abundance: -
d_gene: -
j_gene: TRBJ1-2
v_gene: TRBV19
CDR3aa: CASRRGQYYGYTF
CDR3nt: TGTGCCAGTAGAAGAGGACAGTACTATGGCTACACCTTC